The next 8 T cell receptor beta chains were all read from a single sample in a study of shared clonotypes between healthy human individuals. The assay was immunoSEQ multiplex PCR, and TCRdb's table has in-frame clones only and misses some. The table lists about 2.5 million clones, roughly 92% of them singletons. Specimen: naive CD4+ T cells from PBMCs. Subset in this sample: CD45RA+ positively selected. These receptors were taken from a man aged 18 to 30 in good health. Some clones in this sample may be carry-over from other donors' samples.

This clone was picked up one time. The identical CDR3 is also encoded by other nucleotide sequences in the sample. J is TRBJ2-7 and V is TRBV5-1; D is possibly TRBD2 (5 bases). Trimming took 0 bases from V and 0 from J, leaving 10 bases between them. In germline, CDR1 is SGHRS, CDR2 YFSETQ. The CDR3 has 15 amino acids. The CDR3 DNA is TGCGCCAGCAGCTTGGGTGGTGGGAGCTCCTACGAGCAGTACTTC. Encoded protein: CASSLGGGSSYEQYF.

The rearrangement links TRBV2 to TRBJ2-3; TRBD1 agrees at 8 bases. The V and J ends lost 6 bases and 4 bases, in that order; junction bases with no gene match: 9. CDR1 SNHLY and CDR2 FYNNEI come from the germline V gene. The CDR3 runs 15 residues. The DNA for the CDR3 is TGTGCCAGCAGCGCGGACAGGGTATTGTCAGATACGCAGTATTTT. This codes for CASSADRVLSDTQYF.

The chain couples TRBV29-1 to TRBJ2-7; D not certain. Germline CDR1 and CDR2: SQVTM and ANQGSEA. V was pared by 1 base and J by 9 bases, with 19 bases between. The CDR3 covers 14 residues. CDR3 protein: CSVEVVWPRVWQYF. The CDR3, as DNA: TGCAGCGTTGAAGTTGTATGGCCCCGAGTGTGGCAGTACTTC.

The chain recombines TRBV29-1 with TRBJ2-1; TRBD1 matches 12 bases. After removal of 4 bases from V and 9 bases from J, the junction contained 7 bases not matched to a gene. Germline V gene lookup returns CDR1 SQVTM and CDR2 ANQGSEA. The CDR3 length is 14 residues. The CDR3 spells CSVARDRGRGEQFF. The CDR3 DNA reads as TGCAGCGTTGCCCGGGACAGGGGGCGGGGTGAGCAGTTCTTC.

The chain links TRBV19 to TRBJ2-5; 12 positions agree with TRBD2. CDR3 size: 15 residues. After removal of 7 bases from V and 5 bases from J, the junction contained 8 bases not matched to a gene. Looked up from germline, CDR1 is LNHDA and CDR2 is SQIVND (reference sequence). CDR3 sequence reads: CASTLRLAGAETQYF. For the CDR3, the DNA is TGTGCCAGTACCTTAAGACTAGCGGGAGCGGAGACCCAGTACTTC.

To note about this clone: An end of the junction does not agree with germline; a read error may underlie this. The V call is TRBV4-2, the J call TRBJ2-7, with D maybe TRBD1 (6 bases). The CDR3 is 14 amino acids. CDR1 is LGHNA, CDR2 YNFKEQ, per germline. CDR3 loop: CTSSASNRVDEQYF. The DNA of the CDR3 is TGTACCAGCAGCGCGTCCAACAGGGTAGACGAGCAGTACTTC.

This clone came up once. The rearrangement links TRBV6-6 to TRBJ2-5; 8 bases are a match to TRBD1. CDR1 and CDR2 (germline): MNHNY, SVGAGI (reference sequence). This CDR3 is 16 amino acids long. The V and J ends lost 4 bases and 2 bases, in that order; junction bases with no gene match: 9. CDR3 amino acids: CASSFPQGTGQETQYF. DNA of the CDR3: TGTGCCAGCAGTTTCCCCCAGGGGACAGGTCAAGAGACCCAGTACTTC.

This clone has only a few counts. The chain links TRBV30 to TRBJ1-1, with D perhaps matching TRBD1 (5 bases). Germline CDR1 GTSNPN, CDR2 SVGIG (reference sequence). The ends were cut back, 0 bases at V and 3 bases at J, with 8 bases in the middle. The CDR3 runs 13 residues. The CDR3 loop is CAWSVGEDTEAFF. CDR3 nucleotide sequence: TGTGCCTGGAGTGTAGGGGAAGACACTGAAGCTTTCTTT.